This TCR beta chain was identified during a study of CD8 T cells in ankylosing spondylitis. Study-wide results and caveats: Disease-associated clonotypes exhibited CD8+ identity and were relatively infrequent in peripheral blood. Reported data indicate significant enrichment of disease-linked clones within matched ankylosing spondylitis synovial fluid.

Via MiXCR, TCRdb re-called the 5' RACE reads, giving one row per CDR3 protein. The repertoire holds a few hundred thousand distinct CDR3 sequences, about 9.9% seen once, with 8% to 9.5% in the top ten. There are 14 residues in the CDR3. V was cut by 3 bases and J by 3 bases, with 14 bases left in between. The germline gives CDR1 DFQATT, CDR2 SNEGSKA (reference sequence). This clonotype has only a few counts. Its matching antigen is unknown. The gene calls are TRBV20-1 and TRBJ2-5, with D tentatively TRBD1 (6 bases). This sequence was found in a female donor with ankylosing spondylitis or in good health (not recorded which). The sequencing sample was made of blood, either unsorted or a sorted T cell fraction (not recorded which). CDR3 bases: TGCAGTGCTAGGGACATTCAGGGGAAAGAGACCCAGTACTTC. This encodes CSARDIQGKETQYF.